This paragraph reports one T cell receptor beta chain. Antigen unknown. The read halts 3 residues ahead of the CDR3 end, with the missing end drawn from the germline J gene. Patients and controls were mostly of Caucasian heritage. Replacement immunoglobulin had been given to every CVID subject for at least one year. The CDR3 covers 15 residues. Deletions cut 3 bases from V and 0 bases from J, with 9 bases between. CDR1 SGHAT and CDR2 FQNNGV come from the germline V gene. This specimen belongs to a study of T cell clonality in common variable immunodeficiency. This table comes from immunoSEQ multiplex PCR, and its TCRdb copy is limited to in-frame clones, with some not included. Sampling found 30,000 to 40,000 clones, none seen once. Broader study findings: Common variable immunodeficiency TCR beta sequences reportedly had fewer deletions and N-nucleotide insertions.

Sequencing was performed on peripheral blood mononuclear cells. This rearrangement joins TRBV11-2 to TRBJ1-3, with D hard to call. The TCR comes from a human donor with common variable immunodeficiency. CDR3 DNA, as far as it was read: TGTGCCAGCAGCTTGGTACTCGCCTCTGGAAACACC. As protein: CASSLVLASGNT. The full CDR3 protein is CASSLVLASGNTIYF. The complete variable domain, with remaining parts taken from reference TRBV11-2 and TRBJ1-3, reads EAGVAQSPRYKIIEKRQSVAFWCNPISGHATLYWYQQILGQGPKLLIQFQNNGVVDDSQLPKDRFSAERLKGVDSTLKIQPAKLEDSAVYLCASSLVLASGNTIYFGEGSWLTVV.